The sequence of this TCR beta chain was determined in a study of T cells in Graves' hyperthyroidism and ophthalmopathy. Broader study findings: The model anticipated ophthalmopathy a median about 7 months pre-onset.

With regard to this clonotype: No antigen is known for it.

Regions amplified from RNA transcripts were the TCR beta CDR3 regions. A set of HTBI primers served as the primers for a first-round RT-PCR of the TCR CDR3. MiXCR was run by TCRdb on the multiplex PCR reads, yielding one entry per CDR3 protein. There are roughly 570,000 distinct CDR3 sequences in the sample; about 43% occur only once, and around 20% lies in the top ten. The CDR3 is 16 residues long. Germline CDR1 and CDR2: SEHNR and FQNEAQ (reference sequence). Trimming removed 5 bases from V and 3 bases from J, with 19 bases in between. Together with thyroid ultrasound, orbital computed tomography, serum thyroxine and TRAb, clinical symptoms were used for diagnoses.

The receptor was isolated from an adult woman with Graves' disease, either hyperthyroidism or ophthalmopathy (not recorded which). The chain couples TRBV7-9 to TRBJ1-1; perhaps TRBD1 as D (5 bases). Sequenced sample: peripheral blood or thyroid tissue (not recorded which). DNA for the CDR3: TGTGCCAGCAGCACGCCTGAAGAGGGACGGTACACTGAAGCTTTCTTT. It translates to CASSTPEEGRYTEAFF. Drawing the rest from reference TRBV7-9 and TRBJ1-1, the complete variable domain is DTGVSQNPRHKITKRGQNVTFRCDPISEHNRLYWYRQTLGQGPEFLTYFQNEAQLEKSRLLSDRFSAERPKGSFSTLEIQRTEQGDSAMYLCASSTPEEGRYTEAFFGQGTRLTVV.